This TCR beta chain emerged from a study of tumour-infiltrating T cells in Burkitt lymphoma. As for the study in general: Survival, overall and progression-free, tracked with productive clonality.

Trimming cost V 6 bases and J 0 bases, with 14 bases left between them. CDR1 and CDR2 from the germline V gene are SEHNR and FQNEAQ (reference sequence). The CDR3 extends over 15 amino acids. General observations from the study: Several public clonotypes were shared across many Burkitt lymphoma patients.

Assay: immunoSEQ multiplex PCR; the TCRdb copy retains only in-frame clones and omits some. The sample records about 1,500 clones, roughly 13% being singletons. Notes on this clone: Its specificity is not known.

The chain uses TRBV7-9 and TRBJ1-1, with a tentative D call TRBD1 (5 bases). The sample comprised tumor tissue. This TCR derives from a human donor with Burkitt lymphoma. In DNA, the CDR3 is TGTGCCAGCAGTTGGAGGGACTACATGAACACTGAAGCTTTCTTT. Protein product: CASSWRDYMNTEAFF. Full variable domain (outside the CDR3, taken from reference TRBV7-9 and TRBJ1-1): DTGVSQNPRHKITKRGQNVTFRCDPISEHNRLYWYRQTLGQGPEFLTYFQNEAQLEKSRLLSDRFSAERPKGSFSTLEIQRTEQGDSAMYLCASSWRDYMNTEAFFGQGTRLTVV.